This T cell receptor beta chain appears in the sequencing data of a study of cytomegalovirus exposure and HLA in healthy donors (TCRdb year 2017). Regarding the complete study: An earlier analysis of approximately 600 of the donors reported about 290 Gb of sequence data and about 100 million unique TCR beta sequences from about 200 million T cells. Rather than using new phenotypic data, the later analysis identified candidate immune exposures from TCR beta sequences and from how often those sequences occurred across donors. An earlier analysis of several hundred of the donors used high-throughput TCR beta sequencing to judge whether each TCR beta V gene segment behaved as functional or pseudogenic. The study combined high-throughput TCR immunosequencing, statistical association of individual TCRs with disease status, and machine learning to predict cytomegalovirus infection status. Typing coverage varied by locus: about 620-630 donors for A, B, C, DRB1 and DQB1; approximately 520 for DQA1; more than 600 for DPA1; roughly 450 for DPB1. In a later analysis, previously published TCR beta repertoires from 670 or so donors were re-analyzed and high-resolution HLA genotyping was added so that TCR occurrence patterns could be studied. In a later genetic analysis, genome-wide SNP genotypes for about 55% of the roughly 670 donors were used, and that subset was treated as a discovery cohort. The aim of the study was to test whether cataloging public T cell receptors could identify signatures of past pathogen exposure. Because of strong linkage in the cohort, roughly five DR-DQ haplotypes were treated as single units for association and clustering. On average, roughly 250,000 unique TCR beta nucleotide sequences were sequenced per donor among a few hundred genotyped donors of the cohort, with roughly 18% of those sequences being non-productive. Of the approximately 400 genotyped donors, around 81% fell in the genetic ancestry cluster associated with self-reported Caucasian donors. All discovery cohort repertoires had been generated on a single sequencing platform. About 300 gigabases of sequencing data and around 87 million unique TCR sequences were included in an early release covering 550 to 650 HLA-typed donors. Alongside the repertoire data, information on donor age, sex, ethnicity and CMV serostatus was compiled. Class I and class II HLA loci were covered by the typing at four-digit resolution. In addition to the first cohort of approximately 670 subjects, a separate validation cohort of approximately 120 different subjects was used. The study profiled the T cell repertoires of around 700 subjects by immunosequencing and related them to cytomegalovirus serostatus.

On this clone itself: Its antigen target is currently unknown. Base qualities are not at hand, and no much larger clone is one base apart.

The CDR3 runs 15 residues from the cysteine to the phenylalanine. Kept here is only the CDR3 DNA, which spans 45 bases and is read in frame from base 1. Taken from the germline V gene, the CDR1 and CDR2 loops are SGDLS and YYNGEE. At the junction V is shortened by 6 bases and J by 3 bases, with 15 bases in between. The cohort consisted of 600 to 750 healthy bone marrow donors. At the time of sampling, all cohort members were nominally healthy, though unrecorded immune exposures were likely present. The donor tested CMV seronegative and was one of the 352 seronegative cohort members. A peripheral blood sample was collected from each donor, and TCR beta sequencing was performed on peripheral blood mononuclear cells. The Qiagen DNeasy Blood Extraction Kit was used to extract genomic DNA from the blood cell samples. Library generation was performed with the immunoSEQ multiplex PCR assay. For the multiplex PCR, a mixture combining 60 forward primers for TCR Vbeta segments and 13 reverse primers for TCR Jbeta segments was used. The CDR3 region of rearranged TCR beta genes was amplified from genomic DNA by a multiplex PCR assay. The Illumina HiSeq System was used to sequence the amplified TCR beta libraries as 87-base-pair reads. In the original analysis: A later analysis counted 75 million to 100 million unique TCR beta chains across the 550 to 750 repertoires, and around 9.9 million of these chains were shared by at least two donors. Raw reads were error-corrected and collapsed into unique sequences by a nearest-neighbor algorithm in which closely related sequences were merged to remove PCR and sequencing errors. To assign V, D and J gene segments, CDR3 sequences were aligned to IMGT reference sequences. For a sequence to be retained, a match of at least six nucleotides to both a V gene segment and a J gene segment was required. Rearrangements were classified as productive when the CDR3 lacked stop codons and remained in frame with V and J, and all other rearrangements were classified as non-productive. CDR3 was defined according to IMGT convention as the region running from the second conserved V-encoded cysteine to the conserved J-encoded phenylalanine. The earlier analysis of about 590 of the donors excluded sequences that lacked an unambiguous match to a single V gene segment. In an earlier analysis of several hundred of the donors, V segments were called functional above 56.7% productive rearrangements and were called segregating when the between-donor standard deviation exceeded 5%. To diagnose cytomegalovirus status from the catalog of TCR beta chain sequences, a statistical classification framework was built. A later analysis assigned V and J genes by comparing TCR nucleotide sequences with IMGT/GENE-DB human TR gene sequences. In a later analysis, CDR3 sequences and most-parsimonious VDJ recombination scenarios were assigned using the TCRdist pipeline. A later analysis defined each TCR beta chain by its CDR3 amino acid sequence plus V-gene family, and excluded reads lacking a unique V-gene family. As a way to deal with suspected cross-contamination and a sequencing artifact, a later analysis dropped approximately 590 nucleotide sequences that were highly shared and had low generation probability. In a later analysis, a clonal expansion index for each public chain was calculated from normalized within-repertoire ranks of inferred template counts. A later analysis computed generation probabilities with a VDJ recombination model fitted to out-of-frame rearrangements, and checked the results against IGoR. In a later analysis, hypergeometric tests were used to score TCR-TCR, TCR-HLA and TCR-CMV co-occurrence, with a repertoire-size bias correction applied to TCR pairs. A later analysis estimated false discovery rates by permuting HLA or CMV assignments 20 times. In a later analysis, co-occurring TCRs were grouped with DBSCAN, and TCRdist sequence similarity was added when clustering was performed within HLA-allele-positive subsets. For co-occurrence clustering, repertoires with fewer than 30,000 or more than 120,000 public chains were excluded, along with four to six repertoires with anomalous nucleotide sharing. TCRdb holds this immuneACCESS table with in-frame rearrangements only. Some clones are missing; in checked studies, unresolved V genes explain under half, and the rest has no known cause. D and trimming were read from the DNA, whereas the V and J calls and clone size are those reported in that table. The sample table lists 160,000 or so clones, around 88% of them with a count of one. The ten largest make up 0.85% to 1% of the sample.

General study outcomes and caveats: An earlier analysis of 587 of the donors showed that most TCR beta V segments appeared in productive rearrangements either about 87% or about 30% of the time, which broadly matched IMGT annotations. The cohort was sequenced for TCR beta chains only, and without alpha or paired-chain data the features that could be detected were limited. At a false discovery rate of 0.05, a later analysis linked 15,000 to 20,000 TCR beta sequences to specific HLA alleles. A later analysis found that HLA-associated TCR beta chains were more clonally expanded and had lower generation probabilities than equally common non-associated chains. It was suggested by the authors that the approach could potentially be generalized to other disease states and immunological phenotypes. A cluster of highly shared sequence variants was judged likely to represent a technical artifact of the sequencing pipeline. In a later analysis, the rate of TCR association differed among HLA loci, with DRB1 alleles having the most associated TCRs and HLA-C alleles having the fewest. A later analysis reported that several top co-occurrence clusters appeared linked to parvovirus B19, influenza, CMV and Epstein-Barr virus. A further reported finding was that TCR beta sequences accurately predicted the HLA-A and HLA-B alleles for most subjects in the first cohort. Because HLA typing was unavailable for some donors at each locus, only the typed subset was used in association tests. An association between a missense DCLRE1C variant and V-gene and J-gene trimming of TCR beta chains was found in a later genetic analysis and replicated in an independent cohort. Sequencing depth was assumed to be roughly uniform across donors in the presence/absence analyses, though that assumption may not hold. Across donors, most TCR sequences were observed very rarely, whereas some public TCRs were present in many individuals. Some IMGT-functional V segments, including TRBV6-2 and TRBV6-3, could not be distinguished by the 87-base-pair reads and were therefore excluded. A few of the identified cytomegalovirus-associated TCR beta chains were confirmed in vitro to be specific for cytomegalovirus antigens. Strong co-occurrence of HLA alleles, especially DR and DQ, made assigning TCR associations to individual alleles difficult. Cytomegalovirus status was reported to be diagnosed by the classifier with high specificity and sensitivity in both the original and validation cohorts. A total of fewer than 200 TCR beta chains were listed by the study as associated with cytomegalovirus. Immune exposure information for the cohort was limited to CMV serostatus. The earlier analysis of 587 of the donors excluded some 15 rarely observed V segments, including chromosome 9 orphons, because counts were too low. Linkage disequilibrium might explain the correlated functional status among segregating V segments, but an unknown experimental factor could not be ruled out. A later analysis found that most CMV-associated TCR beta chains appeared HLA-restricted, with HLA associations seemingly driven largely by CMV exposure. A later genetic analysis reported fewer N-insertions in productive TCRs among donors in an Asian-associated ancestry cluster than the roughly 700-donor mean.

The chain joins TRBV9 to TRBJ2-2; perhaps TRBD1 is the D gene, with 7 bases matching. Specimen: PBMCs. The source of this sequence is a woman aged 25 to 45 in good health and CMV-seronegative. CDR3 protein: CASNSQGGYTGELFF. The DNA sequence is given as TGTGCCAGCAACAGCCAGGGGGGCTACACCGGGGAGCTGTTTTTT.